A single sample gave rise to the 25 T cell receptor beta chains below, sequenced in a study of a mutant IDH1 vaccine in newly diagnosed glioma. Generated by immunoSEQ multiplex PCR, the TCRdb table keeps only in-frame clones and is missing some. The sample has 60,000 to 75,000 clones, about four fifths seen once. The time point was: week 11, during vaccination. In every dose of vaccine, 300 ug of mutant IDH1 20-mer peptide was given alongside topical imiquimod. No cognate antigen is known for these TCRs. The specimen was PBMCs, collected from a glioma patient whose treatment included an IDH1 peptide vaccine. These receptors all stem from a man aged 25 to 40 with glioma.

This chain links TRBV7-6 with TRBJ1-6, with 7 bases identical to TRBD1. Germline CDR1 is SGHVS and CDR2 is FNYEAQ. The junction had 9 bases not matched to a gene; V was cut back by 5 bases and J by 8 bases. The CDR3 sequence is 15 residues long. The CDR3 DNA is TGTGCCAGCAGCCCGGGGACAGCGGGAGATTCACCCCTCCACTTT. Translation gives CASSPGTAGDSPLHF.

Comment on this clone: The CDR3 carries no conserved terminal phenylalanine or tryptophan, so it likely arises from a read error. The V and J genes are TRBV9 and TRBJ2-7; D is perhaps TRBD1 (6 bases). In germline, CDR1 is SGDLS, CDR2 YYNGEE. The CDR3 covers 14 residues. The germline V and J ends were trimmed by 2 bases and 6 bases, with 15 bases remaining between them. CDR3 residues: CASSVDSVSTEQYL. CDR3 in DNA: TGTGCCAGCAGCGTGGACAGTGTTTCAACCGAGCAGTACCTC.

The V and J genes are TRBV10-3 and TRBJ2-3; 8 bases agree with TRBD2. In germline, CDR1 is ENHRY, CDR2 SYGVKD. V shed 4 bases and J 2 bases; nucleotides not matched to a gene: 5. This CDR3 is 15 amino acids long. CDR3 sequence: CAISGPGLVTDTQYF. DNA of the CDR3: TGTGCCATCAGTGGGCCGGGACTAGTCACAGATACGCAGTATTTT.

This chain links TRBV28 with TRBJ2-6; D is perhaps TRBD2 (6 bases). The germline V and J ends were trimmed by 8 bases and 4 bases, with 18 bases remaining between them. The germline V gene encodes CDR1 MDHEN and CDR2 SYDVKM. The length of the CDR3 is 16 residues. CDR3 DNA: TGTGCCAGCCAAAGAGGAGGGACCCCCGGGGCCAACGTCCTGACTTTC. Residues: CASQRGGTPGANVLTF.

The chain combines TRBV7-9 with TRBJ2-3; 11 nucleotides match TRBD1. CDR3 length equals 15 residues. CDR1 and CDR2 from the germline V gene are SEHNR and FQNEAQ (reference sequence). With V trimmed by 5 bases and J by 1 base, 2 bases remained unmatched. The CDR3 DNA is TGTGCCAGCAGCCCGGGACAGGGGGGCACAGATACGCAGTATTTT. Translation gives CASSPGQGGTDTQYF.

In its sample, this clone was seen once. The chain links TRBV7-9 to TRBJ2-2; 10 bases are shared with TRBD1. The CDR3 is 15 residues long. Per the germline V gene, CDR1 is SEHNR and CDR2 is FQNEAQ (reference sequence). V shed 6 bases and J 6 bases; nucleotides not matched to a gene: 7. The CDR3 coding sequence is TGTGCCAGCAGGACAGGGGGCAGAGTAGCCGGGGAGCTGTTTTTT. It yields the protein CASRTGGRVAGELFF.

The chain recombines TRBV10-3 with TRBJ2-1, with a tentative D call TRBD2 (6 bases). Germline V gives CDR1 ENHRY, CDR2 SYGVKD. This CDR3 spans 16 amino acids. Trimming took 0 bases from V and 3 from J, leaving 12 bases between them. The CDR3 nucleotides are TGTGCCATCAGTGAGTCGAGGCGGGGTGACTACAATGAGCAGTTCTTC. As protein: CAISESRRGDYNEQFF.

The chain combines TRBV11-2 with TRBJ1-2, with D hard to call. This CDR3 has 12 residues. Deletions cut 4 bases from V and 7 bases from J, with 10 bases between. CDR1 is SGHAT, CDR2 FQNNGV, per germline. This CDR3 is CASSSEGGGYTF. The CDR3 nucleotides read TGTGCCAGCAGCTCAGAGGGTGGTGGCTACACCTTC. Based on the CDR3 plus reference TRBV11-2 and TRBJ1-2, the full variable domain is EAGVAQSPRYKIIEKRQSVAFWCNPISGHATLYWYQQILGQGPKLLIQFQNNGVVDDSQLPKDRFSAERLKGVDSTLKIQPAKLEDSAVYLCASSSEGGGYTFGSGTRLTVV.

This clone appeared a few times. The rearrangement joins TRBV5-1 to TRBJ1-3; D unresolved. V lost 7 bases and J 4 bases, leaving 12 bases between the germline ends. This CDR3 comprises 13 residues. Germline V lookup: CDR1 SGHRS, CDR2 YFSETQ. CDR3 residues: CASAFESGNTIYF. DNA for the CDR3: TGCGCCAGCGCCTTTGAATCCGGAAACACCATATATTTT.

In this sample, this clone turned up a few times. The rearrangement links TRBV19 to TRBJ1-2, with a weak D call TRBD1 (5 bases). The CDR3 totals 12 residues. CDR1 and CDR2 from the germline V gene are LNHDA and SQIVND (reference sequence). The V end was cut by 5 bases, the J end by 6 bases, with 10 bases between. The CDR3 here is CASSFQGDGYTF. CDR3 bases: TGTGCCAGTAGTTTTCAGGGCGATGGCTACACCTTC.

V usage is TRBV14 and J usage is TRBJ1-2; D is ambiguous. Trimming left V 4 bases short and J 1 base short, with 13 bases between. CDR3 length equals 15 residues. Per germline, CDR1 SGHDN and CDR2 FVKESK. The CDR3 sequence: CASSLLPDLNYGYTF. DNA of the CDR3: TGTGCCAGCAGCCTCCTACCGGACCTTAACTATGGCTACACCTTC. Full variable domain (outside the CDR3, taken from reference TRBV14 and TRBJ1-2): EAGVTQFPSHSVIEKGQTVTLRCDPISGHDNLYWYRRVMGKEIKFLLHFVKESKQDESGMPNNRFLAERTGGTYSTLKVQPAELEDSGVYFCASSLLPDLNYGYTFGSGTRLTVV.

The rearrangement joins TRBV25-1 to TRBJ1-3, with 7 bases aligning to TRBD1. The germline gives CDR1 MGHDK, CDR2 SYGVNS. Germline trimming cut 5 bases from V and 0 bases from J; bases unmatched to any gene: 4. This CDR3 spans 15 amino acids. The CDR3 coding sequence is TGTGCCAGCAGTACCGGGACAGTCTCTGGAAACACCATATATTTT. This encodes CASSTGTVSGNTIYF.

CDR3 coding DNA: TGTGCCAGCAGCTCCGGACTACCCCTGGATACGCAGTATTTT. Amino acids: CASSSGLPLDTQYF. The rearrangement uses TRBV7-2 and TRBJ2-3; the D gene is possibly TRBD2 (6 bases). V gave up 4 bases and J gave up 6 bases, with 14 bases separating them. CDR3 length: 14 residues. Germline V gene lookup returns CDR1 SGHTA and CDR2 FQGNSA.

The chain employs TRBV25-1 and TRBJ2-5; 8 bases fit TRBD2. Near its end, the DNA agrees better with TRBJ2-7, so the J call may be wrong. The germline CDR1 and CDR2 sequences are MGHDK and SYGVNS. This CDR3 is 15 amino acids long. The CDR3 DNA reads TGTGCCAGCAGTGAACCCCTAGCGGGCAACCACGAGCAGTACTTC. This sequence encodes CASSEPLAGNHEQYF.

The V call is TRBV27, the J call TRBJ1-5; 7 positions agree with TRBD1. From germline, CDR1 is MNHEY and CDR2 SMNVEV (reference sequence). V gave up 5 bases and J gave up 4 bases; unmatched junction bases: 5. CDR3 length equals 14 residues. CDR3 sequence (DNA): TGTGCCAGCAGTCGGGACAGTTCTAATCAGCCCCAGCATTTT. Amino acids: CASSRDSSNQPQHF.

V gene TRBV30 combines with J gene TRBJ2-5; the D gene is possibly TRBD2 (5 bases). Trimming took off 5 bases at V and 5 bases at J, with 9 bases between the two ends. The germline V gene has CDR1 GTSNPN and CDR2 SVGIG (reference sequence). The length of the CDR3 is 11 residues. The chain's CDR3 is CAWQTGETQYF. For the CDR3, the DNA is TGTGCCTGGCAAACGGGGGAGACCCAGTACTTC.

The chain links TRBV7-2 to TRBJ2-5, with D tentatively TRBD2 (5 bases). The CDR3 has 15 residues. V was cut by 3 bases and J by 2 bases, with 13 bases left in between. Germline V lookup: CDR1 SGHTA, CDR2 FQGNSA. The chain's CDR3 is CASSLGASLQETQYF. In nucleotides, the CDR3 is TGTGCCAGCAGCTTGGGAGCCAGCCTACAAGAGACCCAGTACTTC.

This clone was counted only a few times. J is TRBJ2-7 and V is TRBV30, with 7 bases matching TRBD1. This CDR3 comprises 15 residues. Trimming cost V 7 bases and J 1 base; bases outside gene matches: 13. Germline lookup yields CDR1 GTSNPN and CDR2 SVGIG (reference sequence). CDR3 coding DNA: TGTGCCTTGTGGGACAGAGGGAAGGTATCCTACGAGCAGTACTTC. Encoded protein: CALWDRGKVSYEQYF. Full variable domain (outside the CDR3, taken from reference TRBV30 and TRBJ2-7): SQTIHQWPATLVQPVGSPLSLECTVEGTSNPNLYWYRQAAGRGLQLLFYSVGIGQISSEVPQNLSASRPQDRQFILSSKKLLLSDSGFYLCALWDRGKVSYEQYFGPGTRLTVT.

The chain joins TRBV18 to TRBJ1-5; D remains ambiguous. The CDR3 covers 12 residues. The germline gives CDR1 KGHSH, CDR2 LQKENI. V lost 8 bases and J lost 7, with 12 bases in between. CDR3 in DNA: TGTGCCAGCACCCCGGGAAGCCAGCCCCAGCATTTT. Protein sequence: CASTPGSQPQHF.

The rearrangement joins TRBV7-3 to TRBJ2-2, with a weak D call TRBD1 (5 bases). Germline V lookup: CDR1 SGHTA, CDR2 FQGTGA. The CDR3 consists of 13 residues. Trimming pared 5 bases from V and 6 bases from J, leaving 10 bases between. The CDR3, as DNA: TGTGCCAGCAGCGCCACAGGTCCCGGGGAGCTGTTTTTT. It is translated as CASSATGPGELFF.

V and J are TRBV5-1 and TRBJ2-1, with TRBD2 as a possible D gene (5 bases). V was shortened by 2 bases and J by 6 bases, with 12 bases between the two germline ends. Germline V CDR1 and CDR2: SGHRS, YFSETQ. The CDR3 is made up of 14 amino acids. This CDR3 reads CASSFGASSNEQFF. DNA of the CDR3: TGCGCCAGCAGCTTTGGCGCTAGCAGCAATGAGCAGTTCTTC. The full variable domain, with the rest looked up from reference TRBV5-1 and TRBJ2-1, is KAGVTQTPRYLIKTRGQQVTLSCSPISGHRSVSWYQQTPGQGLQFLFEYFSETQRNKGNFPGRFSGRQFSNSRSEMNVSTLELGDSALYLCASSFGASSNEQFFGPGTRLTVL.

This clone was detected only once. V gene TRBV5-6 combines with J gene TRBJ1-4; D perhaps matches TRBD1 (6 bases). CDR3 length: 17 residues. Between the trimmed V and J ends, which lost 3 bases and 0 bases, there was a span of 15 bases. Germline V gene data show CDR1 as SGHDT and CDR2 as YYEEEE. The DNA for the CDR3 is TGTGCCAGCAGCTCCCTGACAGGACTTGCAACTAATGAAAAACTGTTTTTT. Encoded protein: CASSSLTGLATNEKLFF.

The CDR3 spells CASSQGRLAGGNTGELFF. DNA for the CDR3: TGCGCCAGCAGCCAAGGGAGACTAGCGGGGGGGAACACCGGGGAGCTGTTTTTT. The chain carries TRBV4-3 and TRBJ2-2; 13 nucleotides align to TRBD2. The CDR3 totals 18 residues. The V and J ends lost 1 base and 1 base, in that order; junction bases with no gene match: 3. Germline-derived CDR1 and CDR2 are LGHNA and YSLEER.

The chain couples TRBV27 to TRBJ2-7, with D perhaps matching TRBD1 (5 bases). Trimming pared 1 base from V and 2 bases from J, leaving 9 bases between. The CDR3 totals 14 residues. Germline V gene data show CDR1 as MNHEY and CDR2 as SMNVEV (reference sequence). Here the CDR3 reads CASSLYPGPYEQYF. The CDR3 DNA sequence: TGTGCCAGCAGTTTATATCCAGGGCCCTACGAGCAGTACTTC.

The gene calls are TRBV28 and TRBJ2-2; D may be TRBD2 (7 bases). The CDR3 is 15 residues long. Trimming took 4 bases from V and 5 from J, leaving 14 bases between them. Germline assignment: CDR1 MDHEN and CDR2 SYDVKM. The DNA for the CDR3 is TGTGCCAGCAGTTCCTGGGGGGGCACTACCGGGGAGCTGTTTTTT. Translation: CASSSWGGTTGELFF.